These 28 T cell receptor beta chains were sequenced from one sample in a study of T-cell memory formation after mild COVID-19. Each CDR3 protein is one row after TCRdb ran MiXCR on the 5' RACE reads. Here the sample spans around 160,000 distinct CDR3 sequences, around 10% being singletons. The sequenced material came from PBMCs or a T cell subset sorted from them (not recorded which). These receptors all stem from a man between 18 and 35 years old who had mild COVID-19 (a few samples of this study predate the infection). Cell type and time point are not known.

This rearrangement joins TRBV9 to TRBJ1-5; tentative D call: TRBD1 (6 bases). The CDR3 spans 15 residues. Deletions cut 0 bases from V and 1 base from J, with 8 bases between. Germline V lookup: CDR1 SGDLS, CDR2 YYNGEE. The CDR3 DNA is TGTGCCAGCAGCGTAGGTAGGGGGAGCAATCAGCCCCAGCATTTT. Translating it yields CASSVGRGSNQPQHF.

This clonotype has only a few counts. V gene TRBV5-1 combines with J gene TRBJ2-1; 10 positions match TRBD2. This CDR3 is built from 15 residues. Germline assignment: CDR1 SGHRS and CDR2 YFSETQ. V was clipped by 1 base and J by 4 bases; unmatched bases: 2. DNA of the CDR3: TGCGCCAGCAGCTTGACTAGCGGGGTATACAATGAGCAGTTCTTC. Its protein product is CASSLTSGVYNEQFF.

This sequence joins TRBV4-2 and TRBJ2-1; TRBD1 agrees at 9 bases. Per the germline V gene, CDR1 is LGHNA and CDR2 is YNFKEQ. The CDR3 loop spans 15 amino acids. The V gene end was trimmed by 4 bases and the J gene end by 7 bases; junction bases not matched to a gene: 8. Here the CDR3 DNA reads TGTGCCAGCAGCCCCGGGACAGGGCCGGGGAATGAGCAGTTCTTC. Translating gives CASSPGTGPGNEQFF.

The table lists this clonotype with many counts. The rearrangement joins TRBV5-1 to TRBJ2-3; D uncertain. Trimming took off 0 bases at V and 2 bases at J, with 7 bases between the two ends. This CDR3 region has 14 residues. Germline CDR1 reads SGHRS; CDR2 reads YFSETQ. The CDR3 here is CASSLGANTDTQYF. For the CDR3, the DNA is TGCGCCAGCAGCTTGGGGGCGAACACAGATACGCAGTATTTT.

This clonotype was found a few times. The chain recombines TRBV29-1 with TRBJ1-1, with D hard to call. The germline CDR1 and CDR2 sequences are SQVTM and ANQGSEA. The ends were cut back, 4 bases at V and 2 bases at J, with 11 bases in the middle. The CDR3 sequence is 13 residues long. The CDR3 bases are TGCAGCGTTGCTCGGGTGGGCAACACTGAAGCTTTCTTT. Amino acids: CSVARVGNTEAFF.

Of note for this clonotype: One end of the junction fails to match germline, which may point to a read error. The chain carries TRBV18 and TRBJ1-2, with 9 bases aligning to TRBD1. Germline V lookup: CDR1 KGHSH, CDR2 LQKENI. There are 15 residues in the CDR3. The CDR3 DNA sequence: TGTGCCAGCTCATCACCCGGGACAGGGACCTATGGCTACACCTTC. Translated: CASSSPGTGTYGYTF.

The table lists this clonotype with many counts. The chain links TRBV5-1 to TRBJ2-2; a weak D match, TRBD2 (5 bases). CDR1 and CDR2 from the germline V gene are SGHRS and YFSETQ. The length of the CDR3 is 16 residues. Trimming cost V 1 base and J 4 bases, with 14 bases left between them. The CDR3 DNA reads as TGCGCCAGCAGCTTGACCGGGAACCCGTCCACCGGGGAGCTGTTTTTT. Protein product: CASSLTGNPSTGELFF.

CDR3 nucleotides: TGTGCCAGCAGCTTCGGACAGGGAGATACCTACGAGCAGTACTTC. This encodes CASSFGQGDTYEQYF. The chain combines TRBV7-7 with TRBJ2-7, with TRBD1 matching 8 bases. The germline CDR1 and CDR2 sequences are SSHAT and FNYEAQ (reference sequence). V was pared by 3 bases and J by 2 bases, with 6 bases of the junction left unmatched. The CDR3 is 15 amino acids.

This clonotype turned up a few times. The rearrangement joins TRBV7-3 to TRBJ2-5, with 7 bases aligning to TRBD2. Trimming at V came to 3 bases and at J to 4 bases, leaving 5 bases not matched to a gene. This CDR3 region has 14 residues. Germline CDR1 reads SGHTA; CDR2 reads FQGTGA. Here the CDR3 reads CASSFRPGGETQYF. CDR3 nucleotide sequence: TGTGCCAGCAGCTTCAGGCCGGGAGGAGAGACCCAGTACTTC.

In this sample, this clonotype turned up many times. This chain joins TRBV7-2 and TRBJ2-4; 7 bases are shared with TRBD1. Germline loops: CDR1 SGHTA, CDR2 FQGNSA. V lost 5 bases and J lost 5; bases outside the gene matches: 6. This CDR3 has 14 residues. The CDR3 region is CASSPRTGENIQYF. The CDR3 bases are TGTGCCAGCAGCCCCCGGACAGGAGAAAACATTCAGTACTTC.

This clonotype was detected a few times. V and J are TRBV5-1 and TRBJ2-5, with TRBD1 matching 9 bases. Germline loops: CDR1 SGHRS, CDR2 YFSETQ. The trim removed 4 bases at V and 4 bases at J, leaving 5 bases unmatched. CDR3 length equals 14 residues. The CDR3: CASSTGTGRETQYF. CDR3 DNA: TGCGCCAGCAGCACCGGGACAGGGCGAGAGACCCAGTACTTC.

The sample holds a few counts of this clonotype. As DNA, the CDR3 is TGCGCCAGCAGGCGTACGACAGGGCTCACGCTTTGGGCTTTCTTT. Its protein is CASRRTTGLTLWAFF. The rearrangement links TRBV5-1 to TRBJ1-1, with TRBD1 matching 7 bases. In germline, CDR1 is SGHRS, CDR2 YFSETQ. J gave up 11 bases and V 5 bases, and 18 bases lay outside the gene matches. The CDR3 is 15 residues long.

J is TRBJ2-7 and V is TRBV5-6, with D possibly being TRBD2 (6 bases). The length of the CDR3 is 15 residues. V was clipped by 5 bases and J by 3 bases, with 18 bases between them. Looked up from germline, CDR1 is SGHDT and CDR2 is YYEEEE. The chain's CDR3 is CASSIAGFGGYEQYF. CDR3 coding DNA: TGTGCCAGCAGTATTGCAGGGTTCGGGGGCTACGAGCAGTACTTC.

This clonotype was found a few times. V gene TRBV7-9 combines with J gene TRBJ1-6; no clear D. CDR1 SEHNR and CDR2 FQNEAQ come from the germline V gene (reference sequence). The CDR3 contains 14 residues. V was pared by 3 bases and J by 5 bases, with 8 bases between. In nucleotides, the CDR3 is TGTGCCAGCAGCTTGTATAGGGATAATTCACCCCTCCACTTT. Protein product: CASSLYRDNSPLHF.

In this sample, this clonotype turned up a few times. The chain is built from TRBV6-5 and TRBJ2-4; D is perhaps TRBD1 (6 bases). This CDR3 is built from 13 residues. The V end lost 6 bases, the J end lost 1 base, and 7 bases lay between the germline ends. Germline CDR1 reads MNHEY; CDR2 reads SVGAGI. DNA for the CDR3: TGTGCCAGCAGCCAGGGGGCCAAAAACATTCAGTACTTC. It specifies CASSQGAKNIQYF.

This clonotype was counted ten times or more. The chain combines TRBV7-6 with TRBJ1-1, with D unresolved. There are 13 residues in the CDR3. Trimming took 1 base from V and 5 from J, leaving 8 bases between them. CDR1 and CDR2 from the germline V gene are SGHVS and FNYEAQ. Here the CDR3 reads CASSLGRQTEAFF. The CDR3 DNA sequence: TGTGCCAGCAGCTTAGGGCGTCAGACTGAAGCTTTCTTT.

This chain links TRBV5-6 with TRBJ1-2; D not resolved. The CDR3 contains 13 residues. Germline V gene lookup returns CDR1 SGHDT and CDR2 YYEEEE. V lost 1 base to trimming and J lost 4 bases, with 8 bases between them. CDR3 in DNA: TGTGCCAGCAGCTTGCCAGCCAGCTATGGCTACACCTTC. Translating gives CASSLPASYGYTF.

The V call is TRBV6-5, the J call TRBJ2-5; 12 bases are a match to TRBD2. Germline V gives CDR1 MNHEY, CDR2 SVGAGI. CDR3 length: 15 residues. V was clipped by 6 bases and J by 9 bases; unmatched bases: 11. The CDR3 nucleotides read TGTGCCAGCAGGCCTAGCGGGGGGGCCTCGAGGTCCCAGTACTTC. It translates to CASRPSGGASRSQYF.

The chain combines TRBV7-9 with TRBJ2-2; 8 nucleotides line up with TRBD2. The CDR3 covers 15 residues. The V gene end was trimmed by 1 base and the J gene end by 4 bases; junction bases not matched to a gene: 2. CDR1 is SEHNR, CDR2 FQNEAQ, per germline (reference sequence). The CDR3 coding sequence is TGTGCCAGCAGCTTAGGCGGGGGGCCCACCGGGGAGCTGTTTTTT. Its translation is CASSLGGGPTGELFF.

CDR3 sequence: CASSQASFSSYEQYF. CDR3 DNA sequence: TGCGCCAGCAGCCAAGCTTCTTTCAGCTCCTACGAGCAGTACTTC. The chain employs TRBV4-1 and TRBJ2-7; D not certain. Germline CDR1 and CDR2: MGHRA and YSYEKL. Trimming took off 1 base at V and 0 bases at J, with 10 bases between the two ends. This CDR3 has 15 residues.

This clonotype was recorded many times. V gene TRBV10-3 combines with J gene TRBJ2-5; D possibly matches TRBD1 or TRBD2 (5 bases each). This CDR3 comprises 17 residues. V dropped 4 bases and J dropped 2 bases, with 20 bases sitting between them. Germline V lookup: CDR1 ENHRY, CDR2 SYGVKD. CDR3 in amino acids: CAISGGGSPSAQETQYF. The CDR3 DNA sequence: TGTGCCATCAGTGGTGGGGGTTCGCCATCGGCGCAAGAGACCCAGTACTTC.

This rearrangement joins TRBV20-1 to TRBJ2-2, with TRBD2 matching 7 bases. After removal of 2 bases from V and 2 bases from J, the junction contained 5 bases not matched to a gene. Germline V CDR1 and CDR2: DFQATT, SNEGSKA (reference sequence). The CDR3 spans 15 residues. In DNA form, the CDR3 reads TGCAGTGCTAGATCTAGCGGCCTAAACACCGGGGAGCTGTTTTTT. Translating gives CSARSSGLNTGELFF.

This chain uses TRBV7-9 with TRBJ2-5; 8 bases align to TRBD1. Germline lookup yields CDR1 SEHNR and CDR2 FQNEAQ (reference sequence). V lost 5 bases and J lost 3; bases outside the gene matches: 5. There are 14 residues in the CDR3. The CDR3 DNA is TGTGCCAGCAGCGAGGGACAGGACAAAGAGACCCAGTACTTC. It translates to CASSEGQDKETQYF.

The chain recombines TRBV6-5 with TRBJ2-1, with no clear D. From germline, CDR1 is MNHEY and CDR2 SVGAGI. The CDR3 has 12 residues. Trimming shortened V by 6 bases and J by 4 bases, and 7 bases separated the two germline ends. This chain's CDR3 is CASSAGYNEQFF. The CDR3, as DNA: TGTGCCAGCAGCGCCGGGTACAATGAGCAGTTCTTC.

V usage is TRBV9 and J usage is TRBJ1-4; D perhaps matches TRBD1 (6 bases). The germline V gene encodes CDR1 SGDLS and CDR2 YYNGEE. The CDR3 loop spans 15 amino acids. With 3 bases removed from V and 4 bases from J, the gap between germline ends came to 13 bases. The CDR3: CASSGGTLGNEKLFF. The CDR3 region has the DNA TGTGCCAGCAGCGGCGGGACACTCGGTAATGAAAAACTGTTTTTT.

The genes are TRBV6-2 or TRBV6-3 and TRBJ2-5, with TRBD2 as a possible D gene (5 bases). Germline-derived CDR1 and CDR2 are MNHEY and SVGEGT. Trimming took 10 bases from V and 4 from J, leaving 16 bases between them. CDR3 size: 13 residues. The CDR3 sequence is CATFSGGGETQYF. In DNA, the CDR3 is TGTGCCACCTTCTCAGGAGGTGGAGAGACCCAGTACTTC.

This clonotype occurred many times. V and J are TRBV6-5 and TRBJ2-5, with D tentatively TRBD1 (7 bases). This CDR3 region has 15 residues. The V end was cut by 5 bases, the J end by 4 bases, with 17 bases between. The germline gives CDR1 MNHEY, CDR2 SVGAGI. CDR3 sequence: CASSKGTVGGETQYF. CDR3 nucleotides: TGTGCCAGCAGTAAGGGGACAGTGGGGGGAGAGACCCAGTACTTC.

The gene calls are TRBV12-3 or TRBV12-4 and TRBJ1-1, with D perhaps TRBD1 (6 bases). The CDR3 has 14 residues. The V and J ends lost 6 bases and 1 base respectively, with 12 bases between them. In DNA form, the CDR3 reads TGTGCCAGCAGAGAGGACAGAAAGAACACTGAAGCTTTCTTT. Protein: CASREDRKNTEAFF.